The 24 T cell receptor beta chains below were found in one sample sequenced in a study of T cell responses to AZD1222 COVID-19 vaccine. Measured with immunoSEQ multiplex PCR; TCRdb has only the in-frame clones, and not every one. The data show 150,000 or so clones, around 94% seen once. The input for sequencing was peripheral blood, taken on day 0 of AZD1222 vaccination. Receptors were obtained from an adult in good health.

The chain combines TRBV5-1 with TRBJ1-3; possibly TRBD1 for D (6 bases). With 4 bases removed from V and 1 base from J, the gap between germline ends came to 18 bases. The length of the CDR3 is 17 residues. Germline CDR1 is SGHRS and CDR2 is YFSETQ. DNA for the CDR3: TGCGCCAGCAGCCCTACCTCTGAGAGGGGGTCTGGAAACACCATATATTTT. Translation: CASSPTSERGSGNTIYF.

V gene TRBV10-1 combines with J gene TRBJ2-1; TRBD2 is a possible D gene (5 bases). The V end lost 1 base, the J end lost 3 bases, and 10 bases lay between the germline ends. The CDR3 has 15 residues. CDR1 and CDR2 (germline): WNHNN, SYGVQD (reference sequence). CDR3 in amino acids: CASSELGSYYNEQFF. CDR3 bases: TGCGCCAGCAGTGAGTTGGGGAGCTACTACAATGAGCAGTTCTTC.

The chain couples TRBV4-1 to TRBJ1-6; D may be TRBD1 (5 bases). Germline V gene sequence: CDR1 MGHRA, CDR2 YSYEKL. Trimming cost V 0 bases and J 4 bases, with 10 bases left between them. The CDR3 covers 16 residues. The CDR3 protein is CASSQDPGFYNSPLHF. The CDR3 nucleotides read TGCGCCAGCAGCCAAGATCCAGGGTTTTATAATTCACCCCTCCACTTT.

Remarks on this clone: A read error may produce the germline difference seen at one junction end. The chain has TRBV11-2 and TRBJ2-3, with D tentatively TRBD2 (6 bases). In germline, CDR1 is SGHAT, CDR2 FQNNGV. The CDR3 loop spans 13 amino acids. The CDR3 here is CASSFGSGVDYNF. The CDR3 DNA is TGTGCCAGCAGCTTTGGTAGTGGTGTGGACTATAATTTT.

The rearrangement uses TRBV20-1 and TRBJ2-7; TRBD2 agrees at 10 bases. The length of the CDR3 is 11 residues. Germline CDR1 reads DFQATT; CDR2 reads SNEGSKA (reference sequence). CDR3 in amino acids: CSLAGAFEQYF. CDR3 DNA sequence: TGCTCTCTAGCGGGAGCGTTCGAGCAGTACTTC.

The V call is TRBV19, the J call TRBJ2-1, with D perhaps TRBD1 or TRBD2 (6 bases each). Germline-derived CDR1 and CDR2 are LNHDA and SQIVND (reference sequence). The CDR3 length is 18 residues. V gave up 5 bases and J gave up 9 bases, with 29 bases separating them. The CDR3 spells CASSLTLERYSGGGEQFF. In DNA, the CDR3 is TGTGCCAGTAGTCTCACCCTCGAGAGATATAGCGGAGGGGGTGAGCAGTTCTTC.

The chain recombines TRBV27 with TRBJ1-5; no clear D. Germline V CDR1 and CDR2: MNHEY, SMNVEV (reference sequence). V dropped 11 bases and J dropped 6 bases, with 23 bases sitting between them. This CDR3 has 15 residues. CDR3 coding DNA: TGTGCCCCCAGAATCGTAGGGAATAAATGTCAGCCCCAGCATTTT. Amino acids: CAPRIVGNKCQPQHF.

The rearrangement links TRBV3-1 (or the pseudogene TRBV3-2) to TRBJ1-1; weak D call: TRBD1 (5 bases). Germline CDR1 is LGHDT and CDR2 is YNNKEL (reference sequence). The CDR3 is 15 residues long. Trimming shortened V by 1 base and J by 11 bases, and 20 bases separated the two germline ends. The CDR3 DNA follows: TGTGCCAGCAGCCAAGTCTACTCGGGCACTGGGGGTGCTTTCTTT. The encoded protein is CASSQVYSGTGGAFF.

This chain connects TRBV14 to TRBJ1-1, with unresolved D. The ends were cut back, 0 bases at V and 7 bases at J, with 9 bases in the middle. CDR3 length: 13 amino acids. Germline-derived CDR1 and CDR2 are SGHDN and FVKESK. The CDR3 region has the DNA TGTGCCAGCAGCCAAGATGGGAGGGTTGAAGCTTTCTTT. It yields the protein CASSQDGRVEAFF.

The J gene is TRBJ2-5, the V gene TRBV27, with a tentative D call TRBD2 (6 bases). Germline CDR1 MNHEY, CDR2 SMNVEV (reference sequence). The CDR3 is 14 amino acids. V lost 6 bases, J lost 6 bases, and 17 bases lay in between. The CDR3 loop is CASSLGGLAKTQYF. In DNA form, the CDR3 reads TGTGCCAGCAGCCTCGGCGGGCTAGCGAAGACCCAGTACTTC.

CDR3 loop: CASTLTGANTEAFF. DNA of the CDR3: TGTGCCAGCACCCTGACAGGGGCGAACACTGAAGCTTTCTTT. The chain combines TRBV6-5 with TRBJ1-1; TRBD1 matches at 8 bases. CDR1 MNHEY and CDR2 SVGAGI come from the germline V gene. The CDR3 totals 14 residues. V was clipped by 7 bases and J by 1 base; unmatched bases: 5.

J is TRBJ1-1 and V is TRBV4-1, with a tentative D call TRBD1 (5 bases). The V gene lost 4 bases and the J gene lost 0 bases, with 18 bases spanning the gap. CDR1 and CDR2 (germline): MGHRA, YSYEKL. This CDR3 comprises 17 residues. The CDR3 sequence is CASSPNGLRGLNTEAFF. Written as DNA, the CDR3 is TGCGCCAGCAGCCCGAACGGGTTGAGGGGCTTGAACACTGAAGCTTTCTTT.

Written as DNA, the CDR3 is TGTGCCAGCAGCTTTGATCGACCTCCCTATGGCTACACCTTC. Residues: CASSFDRPPYGYTF. The chain links TRBV5-4 to TRBJ1-2; D remains ambiguous. This CDR3 contains 14 residues. Germline values: CDR1 SGHNT, CDR2 YYREEE (reference sequence). The V and J ends lost 2 bases and 4 bases respectively, with 12 bases between them. Filled out from reference TRBV5-4 and TRBJ1-2, the complete variable domain reads ETGVTQSPTHLIKTRGQQVTLRCSSQSGHNTVSWYQQALGQGPQFIFQYYREEENGRGNFPPRFSGLQFPNYSSELNVNALELDDSALYLCASSFDRPPYGYTFGSGTRLTVV.

J is TRBJ2-5 and V is TRBV19; either TRBD1 or TRBD2 may supply D (6 bases each). This CDR3 region has 16 residues. Germline V lookup: CDR1 LNHDA, CDR2 SQIVND (reference sequence). Trimming took 5 bases from V and 5 from J, leaving 21 bases between them. CDR3 region: CASSSDFRGRGETQYF. Here the CDR3 DNA reads TGTGCCAGTAGTTCCGACTTCAGGGGACGGGGGGAGACCCAGTACTTC.

This clone was found once. The chain is built from TRBV5-1 and TRBJ2-5; D remains unclear. From germline, CDR1 is SGHRS and CDR2 YFSETQ. V lost 4 bases and J lost 5, with 12 bases in between. The CDR3 consists of 13 residues. CDR3 residues: CASSLDSGETQYF. CDR3 DNA: TGCGCCAGCAGCCTTGATAGTGGGGAGACCCAGTACTTC.

The genes are TRBV19 and TRBJ2-2; D is ambiguous. The CDR3 runs 15 residues. Trimming took 3 bases from V and 7 from J, leaving 15 bases between them. The germline gives CDR1 LNHDA, CDR2 SQIVND (reference sequence). CDR3 loop: CASSMAPRRNGELFF. In DNA form, the CDR3 reads TGTGCCAGTAGTATGGCCCCAAGGCGGAACGGGGAGCTGTTTTTT.

The chain has TRBV3-1 (or the pseudogene TRBV3-2) and TRBJ2-2, with 7 bases fitting TRBD2. With V trimmed by 0 bases and J by 5 bases, 12 bases remained unmatched. Germline CDR1 and CDR2: LGHDT and YNNKEL (reference sequence). This CDR3 spans 18 amino acids. The DNA of the CDR3 is TGTGCCAGCAGCCAAGATAGTTTAGAACTAGCGTGGACCGGGGAGCTGTTTTTT. This codes for CASSQDSLELAWTGELFF.

The chain has TRBV28 and TRBJ2-1; D is ambiguous. From germline, CDR1 is MDHEN and CDR2 SYDVKM. Trimming took 6 bases from V and 0 from J, leaving 15 bases between them. This CDR3 contains 16 residues. In nucleotides, the CDR3 is TGTGCCAGCAGGCTACTGCATGGCGCCTCCTACAATGAGCAGTTCTTC. It is translated as CASRLLHGASYNEQFF.

The V call is TRBV6-5, the J call TRBJ1-1, with 7 bases that match TRBD1. Looked up from germline, CDR1 is MNHEY and CDR2 is SVGAGI. The CDR3 consists of 12 residues. The J segment lost 2 bases and the V segment lost 10 bases, leaving 4 bases of the junction unmatched. The CDR3 nucleotides are TGTGCCACACACAGGGGAAACACTGAAGCTTTCTTT. Translation: CATHRGNTEAFF.

V and J are TRBV5-5 and TRBJ2-5, with D perhaps TRBD2 (5 bases). The CDR3 runs to 14 residues. Trimming pared 4 bases from V and 4 bases from J, leaving 14 bases between. Germline CDR1 SGHKS, CDR2 YYEKEE (reference sequence). CDR3 residues: CASSVLAAGETQYF. The CDR3 DNA reads TGTGCCAGCAGCGTTCTAGCTGCGGGAGAGACCCAGTACTTC.

This chain links TRBV4-1 with TRBJ2-7; D is uncertain. Trimming removed 4 bases from V and 0 bases from J, with 4 bases in between. Germline V gives CDR1 MGHRA, CDR2 YSYEKL. The CDR3 is made up of 12 amino acids. CDR3 residues: CASSPPSYEQYF. For the CDR3, the DNA is TGCGCCAGCAGCCCTCCCTCCTACGAGCAGTACTTC.

DNA for the CDR3: TGCGCCAGCAGCCAAGATCGCCGGAGGTCTGCTGAAGCTTTCTTT. This gives the protein CASSQDRRRSAEAFF. The chain carries TRBV4-1 and TRBJ1-1; the D is unclear. V gave up 0 bases and J gave up 6 bases, with 14 bases separating them. There are 15 residues in the CDR3. The V gene's germline CDR1 is MGHRA and CDR2 YSYEKL.

The chain recombines TRBV28 with TRBJ2-3; no clear D gene. The length of the CDR3 is 13 residues. CDR1 and CDR2 (germline): MDHEN, SYDVKM. Trimming left V 6 bases short and J 0 bases short, with 7 bases between. The DNA of the CDR3 is TGTGCCAGCAGGCAGAGAAGCACAGATACGCAGTATTTT. This gives the protein CASRQRSTDTQYF.

This clone showed up just once. DNA of the CDR3: TGTGCCAGCAGCGTAGAGGCTAGCTCCTACGAGCAGTACTTC. Encoded protein: CASSVEASSYEQYF. The V gene is TRBV9, the J gene TRBJ2-7; no firm D call. V lost 0 bases and J lost 0, with 7 bases in between. The CDR3 runs to 14 residues. CDR1 SGDLS and CDR2 YYNGEE come from the germline V gene. Supplemented by reference TRBV9 and TRBJ2-7, the full variable domain reads DSGVTQTPKHLITATGQRVTLRCSPRSGDLSVYWYQQSLDQGLQFLIQYYNGEERAKGNILERFSAQQFPDLHSELNLSSLELGDSALYFCASSVEASSYEQYFGPGTRLTVT.